Listed below are T cell receptor beta chains from one sample, sequenced in a study of CD8 T cell repertoires and HIV-1 epitope variants. No antigen has been assigned to these receptors. Repertoires were generated with immunoSEQ multiplex PCR, while TCRdb's copy carries only in-frame clones and drops some. The data contain several thousand clones, approximately 65% of them singletons. The sample taken for sequencing was cultured CD8+ T cells derived from PBMCs. The receptors were sampled from a male donor with HIV. The CDR3 runs from the conserved cysteine through the conserved F or W. The order of the fields is J gene, clone size, V gene, D gene, CDR3 protein, CDR3 DNA. D genes are given only for firm matches. The size field is filled for only some rows; it gives once, few, many or a size class.

J: TRBJ2-7
size: -
V: TRBV6-1
D: -
CDR3: CASSLQGNEQYF
DNA: TGTGCCAGCAGTTTACAGGGAAACGAGCAGTACTTC

J: TRBJ2-7
size: -
V: TRBV6-1
D: -
CDR3: CASSFDRKAYEQYF
DNA: TGTGCCAGCTCATTTGACAGGAAGGCCTACGAGCAGTACTTC

J: TRBJ1-1
size: -
V: TRBV11-2
D: -
CDR3: CASSLAYGTEAFF
DNA: TGTGCCAGCAGCTTAGCCTACGGGACTGAAGCTTTCTTT

J: TRBJ1-2
size: -
V: TRBV19
D: -
CDR3: CASSIPIRDQNYGYTF
DNA: TGTGCCAGTAGTATCCCGATCCGGGACCAAAACTATGGCTACACCTTC

J: TRBJ2-7
size: -
V: TRBV30
D: -
CDR3: CAWAGQRYYEQYF
DNA: TGTGCCTGGGCGGGACAGAGATACTACGAGCAGTACTTC

J: TRBJ2-1
size: -
V: TRBV7-2
D: -
CDR3: CASSLGRVNEQFF
DNA: TGTGCCAGCAGCTTAGGCAGGGTCAATGAGCAGTTCTTC

J: TRBJ2-5
size: -
V: TRBV11-3
D: -
CDR3: CASSFRGSGQETQYF
DNA: TGTGCCAGCAGCTTTCGGGGTAGCGGCCAAGAGACCCAGTACTTC

J: TRBJ1-1
size: -
V: TRBV7-8
D: -
CDR3: CASSLGGGGATEAFF
DNA: TGTGCCAGCAGCTTAGGGGGGGGAGGGGCCACTGAAGCTTTCTTT

J: TRBJ2-3
size: -
V: TRBV29-1
D: -
CDR3: CSVHLNGADTQYF
DNA: TGCAGCGTTCATCTCAACGGGGCAGATACGCAGTATTTT

J: TRBJ2-7
size: -
V: TRBV19
D: -
CDR3: CASPWGEHRDPYEQYF
DNA: TGTGCCAGCCCCTGGGGGGAACACAGGGATCCCTACGAGCAGTACTTC

J: TRBJ1-1
size: -
V: TRBV6-5
D: -
CDR3: CASIPRAANTEAFF
DNA: TGTGCCAGTATACCAAGGGCTGCAAACACTGAAGCTTTCTTT

J: TRBJ2-1
size: few
V: TRBV7-9
D: TRBD2
CDR3: CASSPAGQRGGRNEQFF
DNA: TGTGCCAGCAGCCCAGCTGGACAGCGGGGGGGCCGCAATGAGCAGTTCTTC

J: TRBJ1-2
size: -
V: TRBV5-6
D: -
CDR3: CASSFEQGLVYGYTF
DNA: TGTGCCAGCAGCTTCGAGCAGGGGTTGGTCTATGGCTACACCTTC

J: TRBJ2-1
size: -
V: TRBV6-1
D: TRBD2
CDR3: CASSEHPIILAGGNEQFF
DNA: TGTGCCAGCAGTGAACACCCGATCATCCTAGCGGGAGGGAATGAGCAGTTCTTC

J: TRBJ1-2
size: -
V: TRBV30
D: TRBD1
CDR3: CACHRGTNYGYTF
DNA: TGTGCCTGCCACAGGGGAACCAACTATGGCTACACCTTC

J: TRBJ2-7
size: -
V: TRBV5-4
D: TRBD2
CDR3: CASSELAGAEGEQYF
DNA: TGTGCCAGCAGCGAACTAGCGGGAGCTGAAGGAGAGCAGTACTTC

J: TRBJ2-7
size: once
V: TRBV28
D: -
CDR3: CASSPTLTYEQYF
DNA: TGTGCCAGCAGTCCTACCTTAACCTACGAGCAGTACTTC

J: TRBJ2-7
size: -
V: TRBV2
D: TRBD2
CDR3: CASRSQLAGLIPNYEQYF
DNA: TGTGCCAGCAGGAGCCAACTAGCGGGCCTCATCCCTAACTACGAGCAGTACTTC

J: TRBJ2-7
size: -
V: TRBV11-2
D: TRBD1
CDR3: CASSLTGALNEQYF
DNA: TGTGCCAGCAGCCTTACAGGGGCGTTGAACGAGCAGTACTTC

J: TRBJ2-7
size: -
V: TRBV2
D: -
CDR3: CASSEDVGDFHEQYF
DNA: TGTGCCAGCAGTGAAGATGTTGGCGACTTTCACGAGCAGTACTTC

J: TRBJ2-7
size: few
V: TRBV7-9
D: -
CDR3: CASSKEGDSEQYF
DNA: TGTGCCAGCAGTAAAGAAGGGGATAGCGAGCAGTACTTC

J: TRBJ2-1
size: -
V: TRBV5-1
D: TRBD2
CDR3: CASSLGLAGPYNEQFF
DNA: TGCGCCAGCAGCCTCGGACTAGCGGGACCCTACAATGAGCAGTTCTTC

J: TRBJ2-3
size: few
V: TRBV19
D: TRBD2
CDR3: CASRGTSDTDTQYF
DNA: TGTGCCAGCCGAGGGACTAGCGACACAGATACGCAGTATTTT

J: TRBJ2-7
size: few
V: TRBV5-6
D: -
CDR3: CASSSGYEQYF
DNA: TGTGCCAGCAGCTCGGGGTACGAGCAGTACTTC

J: TRBJ2-7
size: -
V: TRBV28
D: TRBD2
CDR3: CASRLAAANSYEQYF
DNA: TGTGCCAGCAGACTAGCGGCTGCAAATTCCTACGAGCAGTACTTC

J: TRBJ2-3
size: -
V: TRBV5-4
D: TRBD2
CDR3: CASSGGGTRGTDTQYF
DNA: TGTGCCAGCAGCGGGGGAGGGACGAGGGGCACAGATACGCAGTATTTT

J: TRBJ2-3
size: -
V: TRBV29-1
D: TRBD2
CDR3: CSLDGAGVADTQYF
DNA: TGCAGCCTTGACGGAGCGGGAGTCGCAGATACGCAGTATTTT

J: TRBJ2-5
size: -
V: TRBV5-4
D: -
CDR3: CASSRTGTPQYF
DNA: TGTGCCAGCAGCCGTACCGGGACCCCCCAGTACTTC

J: TRBJ1-2
size: -
V: TRBV7-3
D: TRBD1
CDR3: CASSSTGQLDYGYTF
DNA: TGTGCCAGCAGCTCGACGGGACAGCTGGACTATGGCTACACCTTC

J: TRBJ2-5
size: -
V: TRBV9
D: -
CDR3: CASSVEETQYF
DNA: TGTGCCAGCAGCGTAGAGGAGACCCAGTACTTC

J: TRBJ2-7
size: once
V: TRBV6-4
D: -
CDR3: CASTPYPWEQYF
DNA: TGTGCCAGCACCCCTTACCCCTGGGAGCAGTACTTC

J: TRBJ1-6
size: few
V: TRBV7-2
D: TRBD1
CDR3: CASSLAYRGPQDNSPLHF
DNA: TGTGCCAGCAGCTTAGCTTACAGGGGGCCCCAGGATAATTCACCCCTCCACTTT

J: TRBJ2-7
size: -
V: TRBV18
D: -
CDR3: CASSPVGVEAGWSYEQYF
DNA: TGTGCCAGCTCACCTGTAGGCGTCGAGGCAGGGTGGTCCTACGAGCAGTACTTC

J: TRBJ2-4
size: -
V: TRBV5-6
D: -
CDR3: CASSYRGGGNIQYF
DNA: TGTGCCAGCAGCTACAGGGGTGGGGGGAACATTCAGTACTTC

J: TRBJ2-1
size: -
V: TRBV4-2
D: -
CDR3: CASSQGRGDEQFF
DNA: TGTGCCAGCAGCCAAGGCAGGGGCGATGAGCAGTTCTTC

J: TRBJ2-6
size: -
V: TRBV27
D: -
CDR3: CATYSGANVLTF
DNA: TGTGCCACCTACTCTGGGGCCAACGTCCTGACTTTC

J: TRBJ2-5
size: -
V: TRBV9
D: -
CDR3: CASSFKLRETQYF
DNA: TGTGCCAGCAGCTTTAAGCTACGAGAGACCCAGTACTTC

J: TRBJ1-1
size: -
V: TRBV28
D: -
CDR3: CASSSGSSPEAFF
DNA: TGTGCCAGCAGTTCGGGCTCAAGCCCTGAAGCTTTCTTT

J: TRBJ2-1
size: -
V: TRBV27
D: TRBD2
CDR3: CASRHSKGGPDNEQFF
DNA: TGTGCCAGCAGACATTCAAAGGGAGGGCCCGACAATGAGCAGTTCTTC

J: TRBJ2-3
size: -
V: TRBV19
D: -
CDR3: CASSIAGISTDTQYF
DNA: TGTGCCAGTAGTATAGCGGGAATCTCCACAGATACGCAGTATTTT

J: TRBJ1-5
size: medium-sized
V: TRBV19
D: -
CDR3: CASTIFNGNQPQHF
DNA: TGTGCCAGTACTATTTTTAATGGCAATCAGCCCCAGCATTTT

J: TRBJ2-1
size: few
V: TRBV7-8
D: -
CDR3: CASSLTQGPSDEQFF
DNA: TGTGCCAGCAGCTTAACACAGGGCCCCTCGGATGAGCAGTTCTTC

J: TRBJ1-2
size: -
V: TRBV19
D: -
CDR3: CASSAAISGYGYTF
DNA: TGTGCCAGTAGTGCCGCCATTTCAGGCTATGGCTACACCTTC

J: TRBJ2-3
size: -
V: TRBV5-6
D: -
CDR3: CASSGTGAWADTQYF
DNA: TGTGCCAGCAGTGGTACGGGAGCTTGGGCAGATACGCAGTATTTT

J: TRBJ2-5
size: -
V: TRBV6-6
D: -
CDR3: CASSYSGHLQETQYF
DNA: TGTGCCAGCAGTTACTCGGGACACCTACAAGAGACCCAGTACTTC

J: TRBJ1-3
size: -
V: TRBV7-2
D: -
CDR3: CASSLDKGGNTIYF
DNA: TGTGCCAGCAGCCTGGACAAGGGAGGAAACACCATATATTTT

J: TRBJ2-7
size: -
V: TRBV7-8
D: TRBD2
CDR3: CASSPGTRAYEQYF
DNA: TGTGCCAGCAGCCCCGGGACTAGAGCCTACGAGCAGTACTTC

J: TRBJ1-5
size: once
V: TRBV6-1
D: TRBD1
CDR3: CASSEGQGAEKPQHF
DNA: TGTGCCAGCAGTGAAGGACAGGGGGCTGAGAAGCCCCAGCATTTT

J: TRBJ2-1
size: once
V: TRBV28
D: TRBD2
CDR3: CASRLTSGIGNEQFF
DNA: TGTGCCAGCAGACTTACTAGCGGGATTGGTAATGAGCAGTTCTTC

J: TRBJ2-5
size: -
V: TRBV11-2
D: TRBD2
CDR3: CASSESGGLYQETQYF
DNA: TGTGCCAGCAGCGAAAGCGGGGGGCTGTACCAAGAGACCCAGTACTTC

J: TRBJ2-1
size: -
V: TRBV5-1
D: -
CDR3: CASSLGSASRGEQFF
DNA: TGCGCCAGCAGCTTGGGTTCCGCTAGCCGGGGTGAGCAGTTCTTC

J: TRBJ2-5
size: -
V: TRBV11-1
D: -
CDR3: CASSLFREAQYF
DNA: TGTGCCAGCAGCTTATTCAGGGAGGCCCAGTACTTC

J: TRBJ2-7
size: hyperexpanded
V: TRBV27
D: -
CDR3: CASSSDVSAYEQYF
DNA: TGTGCCAGCAGTTCAGATGTCTCGGCCTACGAGCAGTACTTC

J: TRBJ2-7
size: -
V: TRBV28
D: -
CDR3: CASSARQNYEQYF
DNA: TGTGCCAGCAGCGCTCGGCAAAACTACGAGCAGTACTTC